These 15 T cell receptor beta chains share one sample of origin, sequenced in a study of T-cell memory formation after mild COVID-19. TCRdb itself ran the 5' RACE reads through MiXCR, one entry per CDR3 protein. Here the sample spans 250,000 or so distinct CDR3 sequences, roughly 18% being singletons. Material: PBMCs or a T cell subset sorted from them (not recorded which). All receptors derive from a man aged 18 to 30 who had mild COVID-19 (a few samples of this study predate the infection). Cell type and time point are not known.

The chain has TRBV28 and TRBJ2-5; 10 bases line up with TRBD2. The CDR3 runs 16 residues. Unmatched junction bases numbered 11, after V lost 6 bases and J lost 4 bases. The germline V gene encodes CDR1 MDHEN and CDR2 SYDVKM. CDR3 in amino acids: CASSEIAGGRGETQYF. The CDR3 DNA sequence: TGTGCCAGCAGCGAAATAGCGGGGGGAAGAGGAGAGACCCAGTACTTC.

The chain has TRBV7-9 and TRBJ1-2; no reliable D call. Per the germline V gene, CDR1 is SEHNR and CDR2 is FQNEAQ (reference sequence). This CDR3 region has 14 residues. Trimming took off 5 bases at V and 5 bases at J, with 15 bases between the two ends. This CDR3 reads CASSARPTLYGYTF. In DNA form, the CDR3 reads TGTGCCAGCAGCGCCAGACCGACTCTATATGGCTACACCTTC.

In the case of this clonotype: Just one base apart from a much larger clone, this may be a read error. The rearrangement joins TRBV5-1 to TRBJ2-1, with D perhaps given as TRBD1 or TRBD2 (5 bases each). CDR3 length: 15 amino acids. The germline CDR1 and CDR2 sequences are SGHRS and YFSETQ. V shed 3 bases and J shed 3 bases, with 13 bases lying between them. The CDR3 is CASSWAMGVYNEQFF. CDR3 DNA: TGCGCCAGCAGCTGGGCCATGGGGGTCTACAATGAGCAGTTCTTC.

The chain combines TRBV5-1 with TRBJ2-7; D ambiguous. The germline V gene encodes CDR1 SGHRS and CDR2 YFSETQ. This CDR3 region has 13 residues. The ends were cut back, 0 bases at V and 6 bases at J, with 10 bases in the middle. DNA for the CDR3: TGCGCCAGCAGCTTGGTTGGGGTCGGCGAGCAGTACTTC. Protein: CASSLVGVGEQYF.

This clonotype was recorded many times. This chain uses TRBV7-2 with TRBJ2-1, with D tentatively TRBD1 or TRBD2 (5 bases each). This CDR3 has 14 residues. V gave up 5 bases and J gave up 11 bases, with 19 bases separating them. The germline V gene has CDR1 SGHTA and CDR2 FQGNSA. In nucleotides, the CDR3 is TGTGCCAGCAGCCCAGTACCAGCTTGGGGGAAGCAGTTCTTC. Its protein is CASSPVPAWGKQFF.

The sample holds a few counts of this clonotype. As DNA, the CDR3 is TGCGCCAGCAGCCAGACCCGCGGGCGCAGCTATGGCTACACCTTC. It translates to CASSQTRGRSYGYTF. This chain connects TRBV4-1 to TRBJ1-2; D gene unclear. Trimming took off 3 bases at V and 4 bases at J, with 15 bases between the two ends. CDR3 length: 15 amino acids. Germline V gene sequence: CDR1 MGHRA, CDR2 YSYEKL.

The V gene is TRBV4-3, the J gene TRBJ1-1; D is undetermined. Deletions cut 1 base from V and 11 bases from J, with 17 bases between. The germline V gene has CDR1 LGHNA and CDR2 YSLEER. This CDR3 comprises 14 residues. In nucleotides, the CDR3 is TGCGCCAGCAGCCAAGGAGGCAGGAATGTAGCGGCTTTCTTT. Its translation is CASSQGGRNVAAFF.

This clonotype came up a few times. The chain couples TRBV5-1 to TRBJ1-2; 9 bases agree with TRBD1. The CDR3 is 14 amino acids. CDR1 and CDR2 (germline): SGHRS, YFSETQ. V was clipped by 3 bases and J by 4 bases; unmatched bases: 4. CDR3 DNA: TGCGCCAGCAGCTGGGGACAGGGCGGCTATGGCTACACCTTC. This encodes CASSWGQGGYGYTF.

This clonotype occurred a few times. CDR3 in DNA: TGTGCCAGCGCCCGGGGTCGTAATGAAAAACTGTTTTTT. Protein sequence: CASARGRNEKLFF. This chain connects TRBV2 to TRBJ1-4; D gene unclear. There are 13 residues in the CDR3. V dropped 8 bases and J dropped 4 bases, with 11 bases sitting between them. The germline V gene has CDR1 SNHLY and CDR2 FYNNEI.

A few counts support this clonotype. The V gene is TRBV13, the J gene TRBJ1-2, with TRBD1 matching over 8 bases. The CDR3 is 16 residues long. Unmatched junction bases numbered 12, after V lost 5 bases and J lost 4 bases. Per germline, CDR1 PRHDT and CDR2 FYEKMQ (reference sequence). CDR3 loop: CASSPGTGGSPYGYTF. The CDR3 DNA reads TGTGCCAGCAGCCCGGGGACAGGTGGATCCCCCTATGGCTACACCTTC.

The chain combines TRBV5-6 with TRBJ2-5, with TRBD1 matching 8 bases. The CDR3 totals 16 residues. The junction had 12 bases not matched to a gene; V was cut back by 4 bases and J by 4 bases. Germline V gene lookup returns CDR1 SGHDT and CDR2 YYEEEE. CDR3 coding DNA: TGTGCCAGCAGCGAATCACAGGGGGTTGAGGGAGAGACCCAGTACTTC. Residues: CASSESQGVEGETQYF. Complete variable domain (other parts from reference TRBV5-6 and TRBJ2-5): DAGVTQSPTHLIKTRGQQVTLRCSPKSGHDTVSWYQQALGQGPQFIFQYYEEEERQRGNFPDRFSGHQFPNYSSELNVNALLLGDSALYLCASSESQGVEGETQYFGPGTRLLVL.

This clonotype was picked up a small number of times. The chain employs TRBV7-9 and TRBJ2-5, with a possible D match to TRBD2 (6 bases). The CDR3 loop spans 15 amino acids. Germline values: CDR1 SEHNR, CDR2 FQNEAQ (reference sequence). The ends were cut back, 8 bases at V and 1 base at J, with 17 bases in the middle. CDR3 sequence: CASLPDRGSQETQYF. The CDR3 region has the DNA TGTGCCAGCCTCCCGGACCGGGGGAGCCAAGAGACCCAGTACTTC.

This clonotype turned up a few times. The rearrangement uses TRBV12-3 or TRBV12-4 and TRBJ1-2; D unclear. The CDR3 covers 13 residues. Trimming took 6 bases from V and 4 from J, leaving 12 bases between them. CDR3 region: CASRLGGVYGYTF. The CDR3 DNA reads as TGTGCCAGCAGGCTCGGAGGCGTCTATGGCTACACCTTC.

Only a few counts were recorded for this clonotype. The chain couples TRBV5-1 to TRBJ2-3; TRBD2 agrees at 10 bases. CDR1 SGHRS and CDR2 YFSETQ come from the germline V gene. J gave up 2 bases and V 4 bases, and 13 bases lay outside the gene matches. The CDR3 totals 18 residues. CDR3 sequence: CASSADLAGGVFTDTQYF. The CDR3 nucleotides are TGCGCCAGCAGCGCGGACTTAGCGGGGGGCGTCTTCACAGATACGCAGTATTTT.

The sample holds a few counts of this clonotype. The V gene is TRBV2, the J gene TRBJ2-7; 10 bases are a match to TRBD2. Germline values: CDR1 SNHLY, CDR2 FYNNEI. V shed 6 bases and J 3 bases; nucleotides not matched to a gene: 5. The CDR3 is made up of 14 amino acids. The DNA for the CDR3 is TGTGCCAGCAGGAAACTAGCGGGGTTCTACGAGCAGTACTTC. As protein: CASRKLAGFYEQYF. Looking up the rest from reference TRBV2 and TRBJ2-7 gives the full variable domain: EPEVTQTPSHQVTQMGQEVILRCVPISNHLYFYWYRQILGQKVEFLVSFYNNEISEKSEIFDDQFSVERPDGSNFTLKIRSTKLEDSAMYFCASRKLAGFYEQYFGPGTRLTVT.